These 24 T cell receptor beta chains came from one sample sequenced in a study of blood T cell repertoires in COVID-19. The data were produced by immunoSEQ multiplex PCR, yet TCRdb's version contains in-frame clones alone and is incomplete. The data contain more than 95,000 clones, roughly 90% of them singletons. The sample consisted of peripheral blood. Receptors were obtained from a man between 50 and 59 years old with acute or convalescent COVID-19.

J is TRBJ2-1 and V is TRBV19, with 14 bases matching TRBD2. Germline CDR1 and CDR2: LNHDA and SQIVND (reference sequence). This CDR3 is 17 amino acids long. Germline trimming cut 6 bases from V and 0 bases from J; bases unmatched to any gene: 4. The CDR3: CASSGTSGRSSYNEQFF. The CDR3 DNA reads TGTGCCAGTAGCGGGACTAGCGGGAGAAGCTCCTACAATGAGCAGTTCTTC. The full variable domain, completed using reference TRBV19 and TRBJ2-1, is DGGITQSPKYLFRKEGQNVTLSCEQNLNHDAMYWYRQDPGQGLRLIYYSQIVNDFQKGDIAEGYSVSREKKESFPLTVTSAQKNPTAFYLCASSGTSGRSSYNEQFFGPGTRLTVL.

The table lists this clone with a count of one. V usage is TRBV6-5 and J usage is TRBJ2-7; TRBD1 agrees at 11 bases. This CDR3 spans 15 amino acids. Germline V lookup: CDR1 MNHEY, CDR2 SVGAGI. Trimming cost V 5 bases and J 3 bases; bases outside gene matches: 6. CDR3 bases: TGTGCCAGCAGTCCCACCGGGACAGGGGGCTACGAGCAGTACTTC. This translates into CASSPTGTGGYEQYF.

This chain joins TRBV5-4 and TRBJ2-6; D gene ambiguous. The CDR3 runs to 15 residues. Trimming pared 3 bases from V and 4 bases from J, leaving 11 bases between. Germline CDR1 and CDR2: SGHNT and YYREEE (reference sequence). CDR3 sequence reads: CASSWPLSGANVLTF. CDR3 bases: TGTGCCAGCAGCTGGCCCCTCTCCGGGGCCAACGTCCTGACTTTC.

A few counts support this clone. CDR3 region: CASSQVASGGVETQYF. In DNA form, the CDR3 reads TGCGCCAGCAGCCAAGTCGCTAGCGGGGGGGTGGAGACCCAGTACTTC. The V call is TRBV4-3, the J call TRBJ2-5; 12 nucleotides agree with TRBD2. The CDR3 runs to 16 residues. V shed 1 base and J 5 bases; nucleotides not matched to a gene: 5. The germline CDR1 and CDR2 sequences are LGHNA and YSLEER.

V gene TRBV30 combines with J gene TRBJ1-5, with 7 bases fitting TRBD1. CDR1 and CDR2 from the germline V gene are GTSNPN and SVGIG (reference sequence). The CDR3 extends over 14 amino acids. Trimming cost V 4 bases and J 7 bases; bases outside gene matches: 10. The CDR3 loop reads CAWTPTGIHQPQHF. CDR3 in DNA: TGTGCCTGGACCCCGACAGGGATTCACCAGCCCCAGCATTTT.

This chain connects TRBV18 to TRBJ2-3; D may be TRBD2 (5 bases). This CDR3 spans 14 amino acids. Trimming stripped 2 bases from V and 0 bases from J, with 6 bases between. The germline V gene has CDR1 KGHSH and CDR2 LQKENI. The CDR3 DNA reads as TGTGCCAGCTCACCAACTAGTAGCACAGATACGCAGTATTTT. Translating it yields CASSPTSSTDTQYF.

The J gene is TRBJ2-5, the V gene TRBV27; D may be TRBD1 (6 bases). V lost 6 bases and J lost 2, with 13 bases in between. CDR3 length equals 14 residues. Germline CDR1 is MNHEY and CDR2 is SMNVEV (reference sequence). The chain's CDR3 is CASSEQGRQETQYF. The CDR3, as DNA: TGTGCCAGCAGCGAACAGGGCCGTCAAGAGACCCAGTACTTC.

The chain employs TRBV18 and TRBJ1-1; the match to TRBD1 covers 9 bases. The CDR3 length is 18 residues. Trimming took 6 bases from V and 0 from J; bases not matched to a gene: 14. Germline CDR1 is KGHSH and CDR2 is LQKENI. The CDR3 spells CASSPSPGQGTLNTEAFF. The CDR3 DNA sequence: TGTGCCAGCTCCCCTAGCCCGGGACAGGGCACGTTGAACACTGAAGCTTTCTTT.

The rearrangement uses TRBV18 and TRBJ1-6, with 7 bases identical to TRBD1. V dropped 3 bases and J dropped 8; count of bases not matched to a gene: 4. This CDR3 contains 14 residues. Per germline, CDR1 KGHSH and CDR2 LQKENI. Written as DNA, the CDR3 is TGTGCCAGCTCACCGACAGGGAATGATTCACCCCTCCACTTT. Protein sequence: CASSPTGNDSPLHF.

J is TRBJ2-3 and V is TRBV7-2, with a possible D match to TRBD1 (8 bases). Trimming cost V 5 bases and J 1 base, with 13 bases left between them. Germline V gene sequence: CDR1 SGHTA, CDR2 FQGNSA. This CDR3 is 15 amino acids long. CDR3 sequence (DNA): TGTGCCAGCAGCGTAACAGGGGGGGGCACAGATACGCAGTATTTT. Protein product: CASSVTGGGTDTQYF.

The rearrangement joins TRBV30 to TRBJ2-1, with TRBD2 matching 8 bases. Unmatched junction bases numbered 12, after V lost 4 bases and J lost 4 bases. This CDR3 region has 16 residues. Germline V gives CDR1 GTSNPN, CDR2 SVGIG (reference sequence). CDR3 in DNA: TGTGCCTGGACCTCGAGCGGGACTAGTACTTACAATGAGCAGTTCTTC. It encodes CAWTSSGTSTYNEQFF.

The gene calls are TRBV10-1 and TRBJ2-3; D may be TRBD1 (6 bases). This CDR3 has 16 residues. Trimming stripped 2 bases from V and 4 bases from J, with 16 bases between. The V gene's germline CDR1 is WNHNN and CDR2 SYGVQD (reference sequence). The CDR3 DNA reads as TGCGCCAGCAGTGAGGAAGACGGGACATTCGCAGATACGCAGTATTTT. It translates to CASSEEDGTFADTQYF.

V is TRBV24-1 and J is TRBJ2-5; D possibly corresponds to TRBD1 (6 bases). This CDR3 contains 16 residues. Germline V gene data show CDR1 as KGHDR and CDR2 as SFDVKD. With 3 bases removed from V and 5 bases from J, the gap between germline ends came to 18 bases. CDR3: CATSDGGTGRYETQYF. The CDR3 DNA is TGTGCCACCAGTGATGGGGGAACAGGGCGTTACGAGACCCAGTACTTC.

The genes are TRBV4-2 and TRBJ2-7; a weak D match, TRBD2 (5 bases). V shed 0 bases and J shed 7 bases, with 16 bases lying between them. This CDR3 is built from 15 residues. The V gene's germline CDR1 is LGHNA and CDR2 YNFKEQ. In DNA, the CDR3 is TGTGCCAGCAGCCAAGATCGCGGTAGCGTGTGGGAGCAGTACTTC. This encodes CASSQDRGSVWEQYF.

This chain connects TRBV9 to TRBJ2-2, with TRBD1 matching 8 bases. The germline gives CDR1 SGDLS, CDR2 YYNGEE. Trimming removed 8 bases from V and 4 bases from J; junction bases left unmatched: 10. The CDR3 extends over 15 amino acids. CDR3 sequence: CASNPDRASTGELFF. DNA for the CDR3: TGTGCCAGTAACCCGGACAGGGCGAGCACCGGGGAGCTGTTTTTT.

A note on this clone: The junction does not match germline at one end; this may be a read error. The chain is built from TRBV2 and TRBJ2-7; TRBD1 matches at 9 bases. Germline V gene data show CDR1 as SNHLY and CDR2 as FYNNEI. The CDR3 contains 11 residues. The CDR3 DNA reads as TGTGCCAGCTCGGGACAGGGCCCCCCGAGATTC. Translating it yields CASSGQGPPRF.

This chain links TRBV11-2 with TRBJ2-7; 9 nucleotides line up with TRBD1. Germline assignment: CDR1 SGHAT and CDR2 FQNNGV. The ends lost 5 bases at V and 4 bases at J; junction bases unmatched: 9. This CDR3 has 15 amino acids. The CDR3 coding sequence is TGTGCCAGCAGCAAGGGGACAGGGATGATATACGAGCAGTACTTC. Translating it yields CASSKGTGMIYEQYF.

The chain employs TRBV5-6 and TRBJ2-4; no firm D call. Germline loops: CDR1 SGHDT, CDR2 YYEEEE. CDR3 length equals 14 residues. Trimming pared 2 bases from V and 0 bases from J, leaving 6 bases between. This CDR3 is CASSFVIAKNIQYF. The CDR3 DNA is TGTGCCAGCAGCTTTGTAATAGCCAAAAACATTCAGTACTTC.

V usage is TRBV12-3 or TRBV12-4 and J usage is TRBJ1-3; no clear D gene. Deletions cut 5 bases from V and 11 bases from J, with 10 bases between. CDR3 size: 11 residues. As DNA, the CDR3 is TGTGCCAGCAGTCTAACGCAGGCCATATATTTT. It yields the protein CASSLTQAIYF.

CDR3 sequence: CASSSTSVQGQTQYF. CDR3 nucleotides: TGTGCCAGCAGTTCGACTAGCGTCCAGGGGCAGACCCAGTACTTC. This sequence joins TRBV5-4 and TRBJ2-5; 8 bases agree with TRBD2. The CDR3 loop spans 15 amino acids. The junction had 12 bases not matched to a gene; V was cut back by 5 bases and J by 6 bases. Per germline, CDR1 SGHNT and CDR2 YYREEE (reference sequence).

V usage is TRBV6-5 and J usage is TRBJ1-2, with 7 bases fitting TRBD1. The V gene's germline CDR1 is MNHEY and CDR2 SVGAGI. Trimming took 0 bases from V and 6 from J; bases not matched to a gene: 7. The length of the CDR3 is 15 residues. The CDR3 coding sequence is TGTGCCAGCAGTTACTCGAGACAGGGAAGAAATGGCTACACCTTC. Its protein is CASSYSRQGRNGYTF.

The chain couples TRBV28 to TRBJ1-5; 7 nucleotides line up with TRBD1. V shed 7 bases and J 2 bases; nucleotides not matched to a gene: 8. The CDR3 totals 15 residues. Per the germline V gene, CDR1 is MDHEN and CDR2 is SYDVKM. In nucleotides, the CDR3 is TGTGCCAGCACAACAGGGGAACGAGGCAATCAGCCCCAGCATTTT. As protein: CASTTGERGNQPQHF.

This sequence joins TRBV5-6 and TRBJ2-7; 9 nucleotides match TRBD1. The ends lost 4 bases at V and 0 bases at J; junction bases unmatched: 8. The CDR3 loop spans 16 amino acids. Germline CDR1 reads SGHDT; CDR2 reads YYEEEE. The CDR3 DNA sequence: TGTGCCAGCAGCCGCACCCGGGACAGGGTCTCCTACGAGCAGTACTTC. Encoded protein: CASSRTRDRVSYEQYF.

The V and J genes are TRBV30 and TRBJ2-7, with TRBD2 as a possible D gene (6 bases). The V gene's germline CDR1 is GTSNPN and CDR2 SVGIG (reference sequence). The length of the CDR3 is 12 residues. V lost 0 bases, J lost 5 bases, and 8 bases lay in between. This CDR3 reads CAWSVRGDEQYF. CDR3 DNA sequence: TGTGCCTGGAGTGTACGCGGGGACGAGCAGTACTTC.